This T cell receptor (beta chain) was identified in a study of T cells after yellow fever vaccination. This CDR3 comprises 16 residues. Per germline, CDR1 SEHNR and CDR2 FQNEAQ (reference sequence). Trimming stripped 2 bases from V and 2 bases from J, with 16 bases between. The study made its TCR cDNA through 5'RACE template switching. That step introduced a universal primer site along with UMIs. Via MiXCR, TCRdb re-called the 5' RACE reads, giving one row per CDR3 protein. The sample consists of roughly 340,000 distinct CDR3 sequences, about 8.7% of them appearing once. Study-level findings and limits: Once the booster was given, most primary-vaccination clones reappeared, at 95% to 98% for CD4 and over 85% for CD8. In FACS-sorted repertoires, abundant clonotypes from the bulk population could appear as contaminants. Faster peaking, at day 5 versus 15, marked a secondary response that was weaker.

This clonotype was detected once. The antigen is unknown. V gene TRBV7-9 combines with J gene TRBJ2-7, with a tentative D call TRBD1 (5 bases). Here the sequenced sample was PBMCs, taken on the day of the first yellow fever vaccination. The receptor's source is a man aged 18-30 years who received the YFV17D yellow fever vaccine. CDR3 DNA sequence: TGTGCCAGCAGCTTAAGTCCAGGGCGTAGCCCCTACGAGCAGTACTTC. Amino acid sequence: CASSLSPGRSPYEQYF.